What follows are 16 T cell receptor beta chains derived from one specimen sequenced in a study of spatial heterogeneity in lung cancer. Their recognized antigens are unknown. This sample's time point: sample taken at primary tumor resection. MiXCR was run by TCRdb on the 5' RACE reads, yielding one entry per CDR3 protein. This table has roughly 5,000 distinct CDR3 sequences, approximately 16% appearing once. Study-wide results and caveats: Expanded alpha and beta TCR counts within tumors tracked tumor mutation counts.

Sequencing used lung tumor tissue, obtained at surgery. All receptors come from a male donor with early-stage non-small cell lung cancer.

This clonotype was observed a few times. This beta chain is a stray read from a library made for alpha chains; its abundance is not meaningful. The V gene is TRBV9, the J gene TRBJ1-5; TRBD1 might be the D (5 bases). The CDR3 is 15 amino acids. The V end lost 0 bases, the J end lost 6 bases, and 13 bases lay between the germline ends. CDR1 SGDLS and CDR2 YYNGEE come from the germline V gene. The CDR3 bases are TGTGCCAGCAGCGTAGATTCAGGGAGGACTCAGCCCCAGCATTTT. As protein: CASSVDSGRTQPQHF. Together with reference TRBV9 and TRBJ1-5, the CDR3 gives the full variable domain: DSGVTQTPKHLITATGQRVTLRCSPRSGDLSVYWYQQSLDQGLQFLIQYYNGEERAKGNILERFSAQQFPDLHSELNLSSLELGDSALYFCASSVDSGRTQPQHFGDGTRLSIL.

This clonotype qualifies as medium-sized. The library was prepared for alpha chains; this beta chain is a stray read, so its frequency means little. This sequence joins TRBV2 and TRBJ2-4; D unresolved. Trimming stripped 2 bases from V and 4 bases from J, with 9 bases between. The germline gives CDR1 SNHLY, CDR2 FYNNEI. This CDR3 region has 14 residues. CDR3: CASSETANKNIQYF. CDR3 sequence (DNA): TGTGCCAGCAGTGAAACTGCTAATAAAAACATTCAGTACTTC.

In its sample, this clonotype ranks as medium-sized. Within a library made for alpha chains, this beta chain is off target, and its count is uninformative. The rearrangement uses TRBV5-1 and TRBJ2-7; D remains ambiguous. With 7 bases removed from V and 4 bases from J, the gap between germline ends came to 18 bases. This CDR3 contains 14 residues. CDR1 is SGHRS, CDR2 YFSETQ, per germline. The CDR3 DNA sequence: TGCGCCAGCCCCCGGGCCGGCCATCCTTACGAGCAGTACTTC. It specifies CASPRAGHPYEQYF.

About this clonotype: This beta chain represents an off-target read in a library built for alpha chains; its size is of limited meaning. This chain joins TRBV5-1 and TRBJ2-1; D unresolved. Trimming pared 1 base from V and 7 bases from J, leaving 12 bases between. Germline lookup yields CDR1 SGHRS and CDR2 YFSETQ. CDR3 size: 14 residues. Written as DNA, the CDR3 is TGCGCCAGCAGCTTGCAATCGACGGAAAATGAGCAGTTCTTC. It translates to CASSLQSTENEQFF.

This clonotype qualifies as medium-sized. This beta chain is an unintended read in a library built for alpha chains; its size means little. The chain employs TRBV12-3 or TRBV12-4 and TRBJ1-1, with 8 bases lining up with TRBD1. The ends lost 8 bases at V and 0 bases at J; junction bases unmatched: 2. The CDR3 has 13 amino acids. The CDR3 bases are TGTGCCAGCCACAGGGGGATGAACACTGAAGCTTTCTTT. Translation gives CASHRGMNTEAFF.

This clonotype was counted at least ten times. As an off-target read in a library built for alpha chains, this beta chain has a frequency of little significance. The chain has TRBV6-4 and TRBJ2-3; 7 bases are a match to TRBD2. Trimming took 5 bases from V and 2 from J; bases not matched to a gene: 4. This CDR3 has 14 residues. Germline assignment: CDR1 MRHNA and CDR2 SNTAGT. The CDR3 loop is CASSPRDYTDTQYF. The CDR3 bases are TGTGCCAGCAGTCCCCGGGACTACACAGATACGCAGTATTTT.

This clonotype was recorded many times. This beta chain turned up in a library designed for alpha chains; as an off-target read, its abundance says little. V usage is TRBV19 and J usage is TRBJ2-7; 8 positions agree with TRBD1. V dropped 0 bases and J dropped 7; count of bases not matched to a gene: 11. The CDR3 runs to 16 residues. Germline CDR1 reads LNHDA; CDR2 reads SQIVND (reference sequence). For the CDR3, the DNA is TGTGCCAGTAGTATAGAGTCCGGGACAGGCCTCCTGGAGCAGTACTTC. Translating it yields CASSIESGTGLLEQYF.

This clonotype was found many times. Within a library made for alpha chains, this beta chain is off target, and its count is uninformative. The chain employs TRBV5-4 and TRBJ2-1; weak D call: TRBD2 (6 bases). The CDR3 covers 14 residues. Germline lookup yields CDR1 SGHNT and CDR2 YYREEE (reference sequence). The germline V and J ends were trimmed by 4 bases and 5 bases, with 13 bases remaining between them. The CDR3 coding sequence is TGTGCCAGCAGCACCGGGGGTACCCACAATGAGCAGTTCTTC. Translating it yields CASSTGGTHNEQFF.

As for this clonotype: A library made for alpha chains picked up this beta chain off target, so its size means little. The chain is built from TRBV3-1 and TRBJ1-2; TRBD1 aligns across 12 bases. CDR1 LGHDT and CDR2 YNNKEL come from the germline V gene (reference sequence). The trim removed 4 bases at V and 6 bases at J, leaving 9 bases unmatched. This CDR3 is built from 16 residues. DNA of the CDR3: TGTGCCAGCAGCCCTCAGGGACAGGGGGCGTTGGATGGCTACACCTTC. Protein: CASSPQGQGALDGYTF.

In its sample, this clonotype is medium-sized. This beta chain is an unintended read in a library built for alpha chains; its size means little. The V call is TRBV21-1, the J call TRBJ1-6; no check of the table's D call, TRBD1, against the DNA was made. TRBV21-1 is flagged as a pseudogene. The CDR3 length is 14 residues. The CDR3 nucleotides are TGTGCCAGCAGCAACCGGGACACCCTGGAAACCCTCCACTTT. The encoded protein is CASSNRDTLETLHF.

This clonotype ranks as medium-sized (0.01 to 0.1%). Because this beta chain is a stray read in a library intended to capture alpha chains, its abundance should not be given much weight. The chain employs TRBV5-1 and TRBJ2-3, with 8 bases that match TRBD1. The ends lost 1 base at V and 0 bases at J; junction bases unmatched: 10. Per germline, CDR1 SGHRS and CDR2 YFSETQ. CDR3 length equals 18 residues. CDR3: CASSLRRQGTSSTDTQYF. CDR3 sequence (DNA): TGCGCCAGCAGCTTGCGGAGACAGGGGACTTCTAGCACAGATACGCAGTATTTT. The whole variable domain, remainder taken from reference TRBV5-1 and TRBJ2-3, is KAGVTQTPRYLIKTRGQQVTLSCSPISGHRSVSWYQQTPGQGLQFLFEYFSETQRNKGNFPGRFSGRQFSNSRSEMNVSTLELGDSALYLCASSLRRQGTSSTDTQYFGPGTRLTVL.

The sample holds many counts of this clonotype. The library was prepared for alpha chains; this beta chain is a stray read, so its frequency means little. CDR3 loop: CASSSGLHTYNEQFF. DNA of the CDR3: TGTGCCAGCAGCTCGGGACTACACACCTACAATGAGCAGTTCTTC. This sequence joins TRBV7-8 and TRBJ2-1; the match to TRBD2 covers 7 bases. Germline values: CDR1 SGHVS, CDR2 FQNEAQ. V shed 4 bases and J 2 bases; nucleotides not matched to a gene: 5. The CDR3 loop spans 15 amino acids.

This clonotype is deemed large. Since the library was made to target alpha chains, this beta chain is a stray read and its abundance is not meaningful. CDR3 protein: CASSLGVGEQYF. The CDR3 DNA follows: TGTGCCAGCAGTTTAGGAGTTGGCGAGCAGTACTTC. This rearrangement joins TRBV12-3 or TRBV12-4 to TRBJ2-7; no clear D. This CDR3 spans 12 amino acids. Trimming stripped 1 base from V and 6 bases from J, with 7 bases between.

This clonotype showed up just a few times. The library was prepared for alpha chains; this beta chain is a stray read, so its frequency means little. The gene calls are TRBV5-8 and TRBJ2-7, with 9 positions matching TRBD1. The CDR3 extends over 14 amino acids. Looked up from germline, CDR1 is SGHTS and CDR2 is YDEGEE. J lost 2 bases, V lost 3 bases, and 3 bases had no gene match. The CDR3 DNA reads as TGTGCCAGCAGCTCCGGACAGGGGACCTACGAGCAGTACTTC. The encoded protein is CASSSGQGTYEQYF.

This clonotype was seen more than once but under ten times. Being off target in a library aimed at alpha chains, this beta chain has a size of little meaning. The rearrangement joins TRBV7-3 to TRBJ2-2; D not certain. The CDR3 is 14 residues long. V was cut by 2 bases and J by 6 bases, with 10 bases left in between. CDR1 and CDR2 from the germline V gene are SGHTA and FQGTGA. CDR3: CASSLSRSPGELFF. The CDR3 nucleotides read TGTGCCAGCAGCTTATCCAGGTCCCCCGGGGAGCTGTTTTTT.

This clonotype is labeled medium-sized. This beta chain represents an off-target read in a library built for alpha chains; its size is of limited meaning. This chain uses TRBV29-1 with TRBJ1-2; 7 bases agree with TRBD1. Trimming removed 2 bases from V and 6 bases from J; junction bases left unmatched: 12. Germline lookup yields CDR1 SQVTM and CDR2 ANQGSEA. The CDR3 sequence is 15 residues long. In DNA, the CDR3 is TGCAGCGTTGAATCGGTCAGGGGGAGTTCTGATGGCTACACCTTC. It specifies CSVESVRGSSDGYTF.